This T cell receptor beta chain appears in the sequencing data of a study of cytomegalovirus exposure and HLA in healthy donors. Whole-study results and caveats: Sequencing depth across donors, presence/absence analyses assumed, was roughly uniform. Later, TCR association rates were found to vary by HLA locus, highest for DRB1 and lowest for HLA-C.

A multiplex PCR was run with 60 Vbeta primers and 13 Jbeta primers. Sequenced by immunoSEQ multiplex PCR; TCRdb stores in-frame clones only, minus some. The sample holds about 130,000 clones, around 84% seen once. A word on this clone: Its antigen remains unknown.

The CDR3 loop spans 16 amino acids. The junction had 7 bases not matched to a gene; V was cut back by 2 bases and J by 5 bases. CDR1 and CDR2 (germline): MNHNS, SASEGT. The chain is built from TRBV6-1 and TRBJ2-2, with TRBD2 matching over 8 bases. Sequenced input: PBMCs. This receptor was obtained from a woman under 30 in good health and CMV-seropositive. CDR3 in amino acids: CASSETAGDLTGELFF. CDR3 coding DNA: TGTGCCAGCAGTGAAACAGCGGGGGACCTGACCGGGGAGCTGTTTTTT.